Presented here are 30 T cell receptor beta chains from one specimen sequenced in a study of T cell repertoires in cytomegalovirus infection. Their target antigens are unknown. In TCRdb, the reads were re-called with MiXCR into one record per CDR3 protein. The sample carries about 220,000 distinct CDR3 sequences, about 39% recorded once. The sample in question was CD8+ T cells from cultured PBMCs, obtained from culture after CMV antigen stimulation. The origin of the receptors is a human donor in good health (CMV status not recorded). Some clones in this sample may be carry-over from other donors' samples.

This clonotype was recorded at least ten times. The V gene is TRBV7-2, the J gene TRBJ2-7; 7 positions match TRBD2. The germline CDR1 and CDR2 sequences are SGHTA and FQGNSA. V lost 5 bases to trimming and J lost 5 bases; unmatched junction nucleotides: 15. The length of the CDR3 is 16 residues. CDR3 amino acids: CASSGTSGGNPHEQYF. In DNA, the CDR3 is TGTGCCAGCAGCGGAACCTCGGGGGGAAACCCCCACGAGCAGTACTTC.

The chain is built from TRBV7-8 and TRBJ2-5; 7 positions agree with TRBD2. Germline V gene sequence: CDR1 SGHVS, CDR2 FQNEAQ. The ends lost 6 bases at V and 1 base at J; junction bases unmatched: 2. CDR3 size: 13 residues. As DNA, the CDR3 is TGTGCCAGCAGGGGGGGGGGCCAAGAGACCCAGTACTTC. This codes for CASRGGGQETQYF.

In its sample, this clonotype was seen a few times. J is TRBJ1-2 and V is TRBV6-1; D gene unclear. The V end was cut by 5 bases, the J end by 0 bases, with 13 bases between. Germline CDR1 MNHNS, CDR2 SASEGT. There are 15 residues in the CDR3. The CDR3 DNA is TGTGCCAGCAGTTATGGGGTATCACCTAACTATGGCTACACCTTC. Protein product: CASSYGVSPNYGYTF.

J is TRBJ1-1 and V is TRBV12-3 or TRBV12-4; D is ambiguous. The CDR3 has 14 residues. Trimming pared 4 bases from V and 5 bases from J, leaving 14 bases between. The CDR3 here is CASSYYSPGTEAFF. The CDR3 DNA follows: TGTGCCAGCAGTTACTATTCACCGGGAACTGAAGCTTTCTTT.

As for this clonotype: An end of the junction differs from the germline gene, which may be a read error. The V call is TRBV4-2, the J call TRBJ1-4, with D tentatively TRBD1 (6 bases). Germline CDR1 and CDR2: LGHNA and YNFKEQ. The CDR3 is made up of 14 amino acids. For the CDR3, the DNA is TGTGCCAGCCGCCAACAGGGAATTAATGAAAAACTGTTTTTT. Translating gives CASRQQGINEKLFF.

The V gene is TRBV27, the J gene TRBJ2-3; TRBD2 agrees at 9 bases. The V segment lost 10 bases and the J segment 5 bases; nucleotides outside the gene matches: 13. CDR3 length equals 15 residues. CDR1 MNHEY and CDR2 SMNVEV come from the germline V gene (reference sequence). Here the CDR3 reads CATLIAGERGDTQYF. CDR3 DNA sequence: TGTGCCACCCTAATAGCGGGAGAAAGGGGAGATACGCAGTATTTT.

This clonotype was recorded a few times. The CDR3 DNA follows: TGTGCCAGCAGCTTCGGCAGGGTTCGGACAGATACGCAGTATTTT. Its protein product is CASSFGRVRTDTQYF. The rearrangement joins TRBV7-9 to TRBJ2-3, with D perhaps TRBD1 (5 bases). There are 15 residues in the CDR3. Germline CDR1 SEHNR, CDR2 FQNEAQ (reference sequence). V was pared by 3 bases and J by 3 bases, with 13 bases between.

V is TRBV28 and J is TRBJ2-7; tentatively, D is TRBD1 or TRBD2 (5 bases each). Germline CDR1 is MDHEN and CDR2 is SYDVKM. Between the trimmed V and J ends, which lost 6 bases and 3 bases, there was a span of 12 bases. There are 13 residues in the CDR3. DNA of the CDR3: TGTGCCAGCAGGGGGGAGCCCGACTACGAGCAGTACTTC. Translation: CASRGEPDYEQYF.

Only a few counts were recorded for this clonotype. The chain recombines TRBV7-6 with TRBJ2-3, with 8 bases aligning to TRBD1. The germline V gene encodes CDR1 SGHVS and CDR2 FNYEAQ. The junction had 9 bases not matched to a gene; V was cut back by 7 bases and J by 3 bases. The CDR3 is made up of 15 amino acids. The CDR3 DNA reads TGTGCCAGCATCTTGGACAGGGAGATAACAGATACGCAGTATTTT. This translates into CASILDREITDTQYF.

The CDR3 DNA reads as TGTGCCAGCAATAGGGGGCGATCCTACAATGAGCAGTTCTTC. Amino acid sequence: CASNRGRSYNEQFF. This chain connects TRBV27 to TRBJ2-1; 7 nucleotides agree with TRBD1. Germline V CDR1 and CDR2: MNHEY, SMNVEV (reference sequence). This CDR3 has 14 residues. With V trimmed by 7 bases and J by 1 base, 4 bases remained unmatched.

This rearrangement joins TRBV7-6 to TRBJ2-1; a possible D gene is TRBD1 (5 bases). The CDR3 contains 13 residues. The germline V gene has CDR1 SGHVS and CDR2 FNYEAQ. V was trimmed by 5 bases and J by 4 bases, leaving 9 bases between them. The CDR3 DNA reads TGTGCCAGCAGCCTGGACAAATACAATGAGCAGTTCTTC. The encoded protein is CASSLDKYNEQFF.

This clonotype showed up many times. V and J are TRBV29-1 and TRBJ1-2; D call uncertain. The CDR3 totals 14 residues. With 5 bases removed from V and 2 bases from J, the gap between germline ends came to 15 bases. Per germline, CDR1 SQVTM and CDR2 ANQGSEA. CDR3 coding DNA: TGCAGCGTTCCCCCGTTATGGGAGAACTATGGCTACACCTTC. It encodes CSVPPLWENYGYTF.

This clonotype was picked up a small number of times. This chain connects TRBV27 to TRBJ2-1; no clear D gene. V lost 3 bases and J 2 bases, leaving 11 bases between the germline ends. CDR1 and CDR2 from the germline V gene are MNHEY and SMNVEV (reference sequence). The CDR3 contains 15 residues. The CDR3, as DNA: TGTGCCAGCAGTTTCGGGCTAGTGACCTACAATGAGCAGTTCTTC. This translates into CASSFGLVTYNEQFF.

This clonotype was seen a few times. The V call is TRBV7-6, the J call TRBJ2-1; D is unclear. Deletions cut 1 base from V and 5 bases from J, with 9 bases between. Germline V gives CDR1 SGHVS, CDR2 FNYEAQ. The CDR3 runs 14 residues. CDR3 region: CASSLVVGNNEQFF. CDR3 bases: TGTGCCAGCAGCTTAGTGGTGGGCAACAATGAGCAGTTCTTC. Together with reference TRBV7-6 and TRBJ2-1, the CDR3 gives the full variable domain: GAGVSQSPRYKVTKRGQDVALRCDPISGHVSLYWYRQALGQGPEFLTYFNYEAQQDKSGLPNDRFSAERPEGSISTLTIQRTEQRDSAMYRCASSLVVGNNEQFFGPGTRLTVL.

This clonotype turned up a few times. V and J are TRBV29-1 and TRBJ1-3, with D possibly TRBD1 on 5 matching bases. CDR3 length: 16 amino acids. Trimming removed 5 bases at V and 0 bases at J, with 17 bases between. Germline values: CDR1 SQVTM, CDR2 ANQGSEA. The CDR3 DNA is TGCAGCGTTCGGGGCAGCGTTACCCGCTCTGGAAACACCATATATTTT. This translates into CSVRGSVTRSGNTIYF.

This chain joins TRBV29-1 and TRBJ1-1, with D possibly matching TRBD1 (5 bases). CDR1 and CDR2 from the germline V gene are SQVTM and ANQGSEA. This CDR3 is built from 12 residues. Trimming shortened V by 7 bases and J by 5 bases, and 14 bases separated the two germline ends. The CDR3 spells CSALDTSTEAFF. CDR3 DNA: TGCAGCGCCCTGGACACCTCTACTGAAGCTTTCTTT.

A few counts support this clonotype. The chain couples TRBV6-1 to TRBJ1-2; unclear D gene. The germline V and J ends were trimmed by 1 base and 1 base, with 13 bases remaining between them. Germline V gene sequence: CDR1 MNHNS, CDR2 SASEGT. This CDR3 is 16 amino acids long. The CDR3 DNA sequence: TGTGCCAGCAGTGAAGGGCCCGGCCAGCTTAACTATGGCTACACCTTC. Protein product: CASSEGPGQLNYGYTF.

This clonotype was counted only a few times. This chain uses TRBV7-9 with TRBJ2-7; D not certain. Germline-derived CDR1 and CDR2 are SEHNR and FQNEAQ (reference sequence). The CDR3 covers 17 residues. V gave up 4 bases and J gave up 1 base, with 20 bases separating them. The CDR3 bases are TGTGCCAGCAGCTCCGGCTTATCAGGAACTTCGTCCTACGAGCAGTACTTC. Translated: CASSSGLSGTSSYEQYF.

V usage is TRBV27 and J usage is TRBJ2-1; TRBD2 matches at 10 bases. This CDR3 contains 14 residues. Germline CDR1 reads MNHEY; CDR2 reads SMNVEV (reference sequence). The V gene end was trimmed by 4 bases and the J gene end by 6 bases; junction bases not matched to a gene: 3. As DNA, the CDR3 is TGTGCCAGCAGTTGGACTAGCGGCCGCAATGAGCAGTTCTTC. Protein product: CASSWTSGRNEQFF.

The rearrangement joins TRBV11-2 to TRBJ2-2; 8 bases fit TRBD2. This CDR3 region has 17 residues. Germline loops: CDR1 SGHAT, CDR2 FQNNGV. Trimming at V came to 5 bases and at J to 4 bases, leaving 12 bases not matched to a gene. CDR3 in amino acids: CASSLYYGLASTGELFF. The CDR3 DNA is TGTGCCAGCAGCCTCTACTATGGACTAGCCTCCACCGGGGAGCTGTTTTTT.

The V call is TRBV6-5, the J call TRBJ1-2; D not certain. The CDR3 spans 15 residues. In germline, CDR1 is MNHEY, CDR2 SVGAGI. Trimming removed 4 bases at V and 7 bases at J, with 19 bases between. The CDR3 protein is CASSSPGFGNFGYTF. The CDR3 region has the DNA TGTGCCAGCAGTTCCCCGGGTTTCGGTAATTTTGGCTACACCTTC.

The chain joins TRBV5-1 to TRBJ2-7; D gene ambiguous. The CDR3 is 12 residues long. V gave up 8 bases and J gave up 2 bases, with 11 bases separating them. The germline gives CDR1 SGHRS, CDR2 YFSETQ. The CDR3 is CASTDGAYEQYF. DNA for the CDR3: TGCGCCAGTACTGACGGTGCCTACGAGCAGTACTTC.

The CDR3 DNA is TGTGCCAGCAGTTTCCAGGGACTAGCGGGAGGTAATGAGCAGTTCTTC. This sequence encodes CASSFQGLAGGNEQFF. This chain joins TRBV28 and TRBJ2-1, with 15 bases lining up with TRBD2. The CDR3 consists of 16 residues. The V gene's germline CDR1 is MDHEN and CDR2 SYDVKM. With V trimmed by 3 bases and J by 7 bases, 4 bases remained unmatched.

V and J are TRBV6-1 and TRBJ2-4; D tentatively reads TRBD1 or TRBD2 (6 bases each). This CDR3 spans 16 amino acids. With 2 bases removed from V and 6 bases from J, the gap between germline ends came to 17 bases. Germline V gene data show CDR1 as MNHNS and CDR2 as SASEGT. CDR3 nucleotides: TGTGCCAGCAGTGAATTTAGGGCAGGGGAGGCAAACATTCAGTACTTC. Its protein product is CASSEFRAGEANIQYF.

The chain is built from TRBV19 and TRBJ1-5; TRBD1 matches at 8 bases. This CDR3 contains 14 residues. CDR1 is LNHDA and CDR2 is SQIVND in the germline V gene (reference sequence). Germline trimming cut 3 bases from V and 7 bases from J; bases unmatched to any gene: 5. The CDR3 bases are TGTGCCAGTAGTATCGGACAGGGAGAACAGCCCCAGCATTTT. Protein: CASSIGQGEQPQHF. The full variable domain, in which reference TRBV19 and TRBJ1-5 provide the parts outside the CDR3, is DGGITQSPKYLFRKEGQNVTLSCEQNLNHDAMYWYRQDPGQGLRLIYYSQIVNDFQKGDIAEGYSVSREKKESFPLTVTSAQKNPTAFYLCASSIGQGEQPQHFGDGTRLSIL.

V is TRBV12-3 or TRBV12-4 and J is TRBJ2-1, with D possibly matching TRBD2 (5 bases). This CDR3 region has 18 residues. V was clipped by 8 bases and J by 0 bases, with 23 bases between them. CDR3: CASPPPLESGNSYNEQFF. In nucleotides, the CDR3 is TGTGCCAGCCCACCTCCCCTCGAGAGCGGAAACTCCTACAATGAGCAGTTCTTC.

This CDR3 is CASSPPLAGSSYEQYF. CDR3 coding DNA: TGTGCCAGCAGCCCCCCACTAGCGGGGTCCTCCTACGAGCAGTACTTC. J is TRBJ2-7 and V is TRBV11-2; 10 nucleotides line up with TRBD2. Germline CDR1 reads SGHAT; CDR2 reads FQNNGV. V dropped 5 bases and J dropped 0; count of bases not matched to a gene: 7. This CDR3 spans 16 amino acids.

The CDR3 DNA sequence: TGCGCCAGCAGCACCCGGACTCTCCGCTACAATGAGCAGTTCTTC. Amino acid sequence: CASSTRTLRYNEQFF. The V and J genes are TRBV4-1 and TRBJ2-1, with D maybe TRBD2 (5 bases). Germline loops: CDR1 MGHRA, CDR2 YSYEKL. The CDR3 loop spans 15 amino acids. V shed 5 bases and J shed 3 bases, with 14 bases lying between them.

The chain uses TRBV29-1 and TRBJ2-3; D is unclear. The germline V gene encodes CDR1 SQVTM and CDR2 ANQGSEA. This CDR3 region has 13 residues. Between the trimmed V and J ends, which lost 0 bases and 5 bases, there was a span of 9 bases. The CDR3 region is CSVEEMFRDTQYF. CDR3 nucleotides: TGCAGCGTTGAAGAAATGTTTAGAGATACGCAGTATTTT.

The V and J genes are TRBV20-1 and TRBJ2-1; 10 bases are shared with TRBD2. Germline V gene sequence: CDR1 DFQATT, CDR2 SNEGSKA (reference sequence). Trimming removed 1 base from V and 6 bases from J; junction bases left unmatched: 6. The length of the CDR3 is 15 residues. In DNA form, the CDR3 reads TGCAGTGCTAGAGCGCTAGCGGGAGTCTTCAATGAGCAGTTCTTC. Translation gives CSARALAGVFNEQFF.